The clone carrying this T cell receptor (beta chain) was counted a few times. What it binds is unknown. These data belong to a study of T cells after yellow fever vaccination. Whole-study findings and limits: Researchers report a weaker secondary response that nonetheless peaked faster, day 5 versus 15. Booster samples showed a return of most primary-vaccination clones (about 96% CD4, about 85% CD8).

This CDR3 has 13 amino acids. Germline V lookup: CDR1 ENHRY, CDR2 SYGVKD. V gave up 5 bases and J gave up 7 bases; unmatched junction bases: 8. They built TCR cDNA with 5'RACE template switching, a step that put in a universal primer site and UMIs. Using its own MiXCR run on the 5' RACE reads, TCRdb lists one record per CDR3 protein. The profile covers 250,000 to 300,000 distinct CDR3 sequences, with around 4.9% appearing a single time and roughly 3.4% taken by the ten largest. The chain couples TRBV10-3 to TRBJ2-7; TRBD1 matches at 7 bases. The sequence was obtained from a man between 18 and 29 years old who received the YFV17D yellow fever vaccine. The sample was CD4+ T cells sorted from PBMCs, taken on the day of the yellow fever booster vaccination. CDR3 residues: CAISKKQGREQYV. CDR3 in DNA: TGTGCCATCAGTAAGAAACAGGGGCGGGAGCAGTACGTC.